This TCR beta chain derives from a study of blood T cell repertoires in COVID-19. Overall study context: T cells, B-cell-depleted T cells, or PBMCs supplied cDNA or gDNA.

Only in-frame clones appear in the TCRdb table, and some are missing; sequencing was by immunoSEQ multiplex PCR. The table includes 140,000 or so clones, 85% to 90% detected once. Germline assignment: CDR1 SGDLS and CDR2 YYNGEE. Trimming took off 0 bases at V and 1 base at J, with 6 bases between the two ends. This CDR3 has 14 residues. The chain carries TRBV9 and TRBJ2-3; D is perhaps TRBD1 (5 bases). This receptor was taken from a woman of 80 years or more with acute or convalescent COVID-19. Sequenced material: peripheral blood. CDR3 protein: CASSVETGTDTQYF. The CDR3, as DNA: TGTGCCAGCAGCGTAGAGACAGGCACAGATACGCAGTATTTT.